This TCR beta chain was documented in a study of vaccination effects on CD4 cells after COVID-19. At the level of the study: There were two convalescent patients who gave samples 16 days and one week before vaccination. Wells of two million PBMC each were grown with around 10 IU/ml IL-2 and about 9.6 ug/ml peptides. Overall study findings and caveats: Few convalescent patients were included, and no early post-infection timepoints were sampled.

Cells that had been cultured for ten to eleven days were the source of isolated CD4+ T cells. CDR3 length equals 11 residues. V lost 6 bases to trimming and J lost 8 bases, with 11 bases between them. Germline CDR1 and CDR2: MNHEY and SVGAGI. The assay was immunoSEQ multiplex PCR, and TCRdb's table has in-frame clones only and misses some. The data contain roughly 64,000 clones, approximately 72% of them singletons. With respect to this clone: What it recognizes is unknown.

The source material was CD4+ T cells from PBMCs cultured without peptide, sampled before COVID-19 vaccination. This sequence originates from a human donor who had a prior SARS-CoV-2 infection. The chain is built from TRBV6-5 and TRBJ2-7, with D unresolved. The CDR3 region has the DNA TGTGCCAGCAGCGGGCCGTTGAAGCAGTACTTC. It yields the protein CASSGPLKQYF.